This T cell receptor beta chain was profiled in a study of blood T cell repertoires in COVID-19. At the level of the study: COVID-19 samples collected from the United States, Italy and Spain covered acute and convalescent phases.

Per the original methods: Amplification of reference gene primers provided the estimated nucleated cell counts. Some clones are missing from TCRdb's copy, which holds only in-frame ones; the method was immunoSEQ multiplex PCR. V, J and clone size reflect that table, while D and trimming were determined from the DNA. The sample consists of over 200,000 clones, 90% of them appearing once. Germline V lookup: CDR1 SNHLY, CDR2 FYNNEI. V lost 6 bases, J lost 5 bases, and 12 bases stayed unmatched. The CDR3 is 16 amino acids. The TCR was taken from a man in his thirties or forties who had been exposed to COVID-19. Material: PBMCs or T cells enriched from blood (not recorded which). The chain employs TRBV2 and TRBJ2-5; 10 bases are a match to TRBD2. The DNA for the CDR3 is TGTGCCAGCAGATCTTACGAGCGGGGGGGCGATGAGACCCAGTACTTC. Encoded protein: CASRSYERGGDETQYF.